Described below is a single T cell receptor beta chain sequence and its context. The antigen remains unidentified. This sample is part of a study of identifying expanded T cells in peripheral blood. Findings of the study overall: About 1.2 clones differed between technical replicates, versus around 16 and 19 over time.

Libraries were prepared by immunoSEQ multiplex PCR; TCRdb keeps only in-frame clonotypes and omits some of them. The table shows approximately 100,000 clones, with approximately 88% occurring only once. Trimming at V came to 0 bases and at J to 3 bases, leaving 6 bases not matched to a gene. This CDR3 has 15 residues. Germline V gives CDR1 SGHNT, CDR2 YYREEE (reference sequence). The V call is TRBV5-4, the J call TRBJ2-7, with 7 nucleotides matching TRBD2. The sequencing sample was made of blood. The sequence was obtained from a person aged 18 to 70 in good health. The CDR3 DNA reads as TGTGCCAGCAGCTTGGCCGCGGGAGTGGGCTACGAGCAGTACTTC. It codes for CASSLAAGVGYEQYF.